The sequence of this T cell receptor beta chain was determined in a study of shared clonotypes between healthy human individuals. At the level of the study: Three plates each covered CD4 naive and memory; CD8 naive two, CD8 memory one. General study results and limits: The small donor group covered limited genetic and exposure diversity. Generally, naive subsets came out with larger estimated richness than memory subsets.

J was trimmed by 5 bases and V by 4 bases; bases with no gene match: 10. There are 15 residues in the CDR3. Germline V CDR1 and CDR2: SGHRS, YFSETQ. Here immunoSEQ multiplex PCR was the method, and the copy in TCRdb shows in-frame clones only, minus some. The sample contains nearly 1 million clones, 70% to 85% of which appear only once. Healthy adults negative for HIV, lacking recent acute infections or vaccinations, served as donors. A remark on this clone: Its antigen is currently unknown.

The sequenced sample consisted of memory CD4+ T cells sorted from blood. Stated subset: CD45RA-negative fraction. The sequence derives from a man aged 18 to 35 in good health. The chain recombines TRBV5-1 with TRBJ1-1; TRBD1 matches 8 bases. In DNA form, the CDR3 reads TGCGCCAGCAGCCTCGGGCTGGACAGGGCAACTGAAGCTTTCTTT. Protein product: CASSLGLDRATEAFF.